The 3 T cell receptor beta chains below come from one sample, sequenced in a study of cytomegalovirus exposure and HLA in healthy donors. PCR employed 60 Vbeta and 13 Jbeta primers. Here immunoSEQ multiplex PCR was the method, and the copy in TCRdb shows in-frame clones only, minus some. The sample lists about 130,000 clones; about 86% were seen once. The sample comprised PBMCs. All receptors derive from a man aged 18 to 35 in good health and CMV-seronegative.

V and J are TRBV5-6 and TRBJ2-7, with D perhaps matching TRBD2 (6 bases). The V end was cut by 5 bases, the J end by 2 bases, with 8 bases between. Germline-derived CDR1 and CDR2 are SGHDT and YYEEEE. The CDR3 runs 12 residues. CDR3 DNA: TGTGCCAGCAGTCGGGAGACCTACGAGCAGTACTTC. It translates to CASSRETYEQYF.

This chain uses TRBV4-1 with TRBJ1-2, with a tentative D call TRBD1 (6 bases). The V end was cut by 1 base, the J end by 0 bases, with 9 bases between. There are 15 residues in the CDR3. Germline values: CDR1 MGHRA, CDR2 YSYEKL. CDR3 DNA: TGCGCCAGCAGCCAAGTCAGGACAGCTAACTATGGCTACACCTTC. It specifies CASSQVRTANYGYTF.

V usage is TRBV11-2 and J usage is TRBJ2-1; 11 positions agree with TRBD2. Germline CDR1 and CDR2: SGHAT and FQNNGV. J was trimmed by 9 bases and V by 1 base; bases with no gene match: 11. The CDR3 contains 17 residues. CDR3 loop: CASSLGPSGGPRGEQFF. The CDR3 bases are TGTGCCAGCAGCTTAGGTCCTAGCGGGGGGCCTAGGGGTGAGCAGTTCTTC.